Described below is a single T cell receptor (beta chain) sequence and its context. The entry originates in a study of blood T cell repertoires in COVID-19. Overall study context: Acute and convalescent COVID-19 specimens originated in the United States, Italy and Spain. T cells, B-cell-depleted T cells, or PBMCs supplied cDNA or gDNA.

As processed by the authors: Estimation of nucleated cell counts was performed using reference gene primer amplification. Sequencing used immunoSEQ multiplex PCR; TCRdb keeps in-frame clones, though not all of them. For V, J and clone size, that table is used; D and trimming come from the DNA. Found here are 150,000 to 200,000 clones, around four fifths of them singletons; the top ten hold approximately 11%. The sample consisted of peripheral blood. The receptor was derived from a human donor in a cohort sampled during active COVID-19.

The CDR3 here is CASSSLAGRPDTQYF. Here the CDR3 DNA reads TGTGCCAGCAGCTCGCTAGCGGGACGACCGGATACGCAGTATTTT. V is TRBV5-5 and J is TRBJ2-3; TRBD2 matches 9 bases. Germline loops: CDR1 SGHKS, CDR2 YYEKEE (reference sequence). Trimming at V came to 3 bases and at J to 6 bases, leaving 8 bases not matched to a gene. CDR3 size: 15 residues.